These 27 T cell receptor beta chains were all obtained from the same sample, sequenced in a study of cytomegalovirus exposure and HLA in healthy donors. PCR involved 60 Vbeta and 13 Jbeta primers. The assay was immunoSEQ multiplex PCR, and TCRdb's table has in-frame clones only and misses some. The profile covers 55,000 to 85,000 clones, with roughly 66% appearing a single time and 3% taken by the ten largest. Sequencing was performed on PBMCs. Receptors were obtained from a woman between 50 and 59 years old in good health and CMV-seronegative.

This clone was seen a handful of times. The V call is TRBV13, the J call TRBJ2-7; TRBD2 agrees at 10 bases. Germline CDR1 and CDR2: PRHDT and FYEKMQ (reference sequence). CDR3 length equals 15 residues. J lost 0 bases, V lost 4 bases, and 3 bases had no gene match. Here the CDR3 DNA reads TGTGCCAGCAGCTCCGGGACTAGCGTCTCCTACGAGCAGTACTTC. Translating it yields CASSSGTSVSYEQYF.

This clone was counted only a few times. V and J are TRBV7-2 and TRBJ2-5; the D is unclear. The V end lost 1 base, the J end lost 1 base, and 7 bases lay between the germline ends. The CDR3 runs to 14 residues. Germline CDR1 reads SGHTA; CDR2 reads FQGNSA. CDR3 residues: CASSLDTVQETQYF. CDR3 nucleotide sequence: TGTGCCAGCAGCTTAGATACAGTCCAAGAGACCCAGTACTTC.

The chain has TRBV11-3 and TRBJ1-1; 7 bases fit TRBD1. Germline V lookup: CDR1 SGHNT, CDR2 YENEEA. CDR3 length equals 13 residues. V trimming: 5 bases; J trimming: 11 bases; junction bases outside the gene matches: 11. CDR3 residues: CASSSWTGENAFF. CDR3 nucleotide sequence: TGTGCCAGCAGCAGCTGGACAGGCGAAAATGCTTTCTTT.

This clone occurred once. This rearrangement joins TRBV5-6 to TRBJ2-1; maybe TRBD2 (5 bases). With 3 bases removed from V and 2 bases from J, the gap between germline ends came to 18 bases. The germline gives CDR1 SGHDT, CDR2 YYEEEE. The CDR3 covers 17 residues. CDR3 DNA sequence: TGTGCCAGCAGCTCCCGCAAGTGGGAGAAGGCCTACAATGAGCAGTTCTTC. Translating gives CASSSRKWEKAYNEQFF.

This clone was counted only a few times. DNA for the CDR3: TGTGCCACCAGCAGGGGCGGTACAGGTGACACTGAAGCTTTCTTT. The encoded protein is CATSRGGTGDTEAFF. J is TRBJ1-1 and V is TRBV15; D is possibly TRBD1 (5 bases). The germline CDR1 and CDR2 sequences are LNHNV and YYDKDF (reference sequence). The germline V and J ends were trimmed by 3 bases and 3 bases, with 14 bases remaining between them. The CDR3 loop spans 15 amino acids.

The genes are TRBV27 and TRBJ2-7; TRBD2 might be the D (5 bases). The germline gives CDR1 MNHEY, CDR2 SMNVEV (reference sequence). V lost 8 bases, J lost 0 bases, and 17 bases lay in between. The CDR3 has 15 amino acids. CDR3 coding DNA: TGTGCCAGCTTTGGGCGGCGGGCCCCCTCCTACGAGCAGTACTTC. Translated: CASFGRRAPSYEQYF.

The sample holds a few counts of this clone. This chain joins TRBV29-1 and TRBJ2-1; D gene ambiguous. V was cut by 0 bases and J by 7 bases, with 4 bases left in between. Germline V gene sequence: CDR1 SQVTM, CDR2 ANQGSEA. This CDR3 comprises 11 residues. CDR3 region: CSVEDINEQFF. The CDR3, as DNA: TGCAGCGTTGAAGACATTAATGAGCAGTTCTTC.

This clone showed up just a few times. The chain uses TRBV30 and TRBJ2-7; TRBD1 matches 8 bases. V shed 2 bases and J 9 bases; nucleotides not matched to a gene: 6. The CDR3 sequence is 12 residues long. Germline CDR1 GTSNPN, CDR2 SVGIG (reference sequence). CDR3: CAWSQGAPGQYF. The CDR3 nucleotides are TGTGCCTGGAGTCAGGGGGCTCCCGGGCAGTACTTC.

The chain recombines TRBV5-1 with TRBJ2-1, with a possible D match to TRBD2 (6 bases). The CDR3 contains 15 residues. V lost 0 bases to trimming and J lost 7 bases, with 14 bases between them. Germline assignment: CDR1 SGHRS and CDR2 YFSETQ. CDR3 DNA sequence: TGCGCCAGCAGCTTGGACAGTGGGAGGAGAAATGAGCAGTTCTTC. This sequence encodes CASSLDSGRRNEQFF.

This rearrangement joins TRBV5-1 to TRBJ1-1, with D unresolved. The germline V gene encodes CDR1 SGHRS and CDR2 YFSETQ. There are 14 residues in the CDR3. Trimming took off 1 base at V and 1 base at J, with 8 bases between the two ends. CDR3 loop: CASSLSGGNTEAFF. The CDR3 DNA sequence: TGCGCCAGCAGCTTGAGCGGCGGGAACACTGAAGCTTTCTTT.

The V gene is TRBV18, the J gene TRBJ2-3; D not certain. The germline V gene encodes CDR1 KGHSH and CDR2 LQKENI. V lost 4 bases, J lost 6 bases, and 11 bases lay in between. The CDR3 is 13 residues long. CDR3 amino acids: CASSRATGDTQYF. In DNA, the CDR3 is TGTGCCAGCTCACGGGCCACTGGGGATACGCAGTATTTT.

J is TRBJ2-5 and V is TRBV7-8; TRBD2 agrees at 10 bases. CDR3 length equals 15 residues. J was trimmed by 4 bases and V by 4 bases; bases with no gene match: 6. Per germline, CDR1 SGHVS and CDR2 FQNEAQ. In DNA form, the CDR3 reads TGTGCCAGCAGCTCGCAAGCGGGAGGGGGAGAGACCCAGTACTTC. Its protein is CASSSQAGGGETQYF.

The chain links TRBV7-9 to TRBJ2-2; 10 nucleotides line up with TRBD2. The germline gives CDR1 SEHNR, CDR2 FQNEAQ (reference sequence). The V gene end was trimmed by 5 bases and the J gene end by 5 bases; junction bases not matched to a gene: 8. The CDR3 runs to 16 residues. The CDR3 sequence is CASSTLLAGATGELFF. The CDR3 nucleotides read TGTGCCAGCAGCACCCTCCTAGCGGGGGCTACCGGGGAGCTGTTTTTT. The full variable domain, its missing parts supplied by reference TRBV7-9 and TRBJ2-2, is DTGVSQNPRHKITKRGQNVTFRCDPISEHNRLYWYRQTLGQGPEFLTYFQNEAQLEKSRLLSDRFSAERPKGSFSTLEIQRTEQGDSAMYLCASSTLLAGATGELFFGEGSRLTVL.

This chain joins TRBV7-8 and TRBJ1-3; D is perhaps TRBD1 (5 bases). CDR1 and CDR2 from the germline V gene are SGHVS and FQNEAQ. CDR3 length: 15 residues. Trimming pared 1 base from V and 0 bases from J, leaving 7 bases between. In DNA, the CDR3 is TGTGCCAGCAGCTTAGAGACAGTCTCTGGAAACACCATATATTTT. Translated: CASSLETVSGNTIYF.

The DNA for the CDR3 is TGTGCCAGCGGAGAACACAGGGGGCGAGGGACGGAGACCCAGTACTTC. Protein: CASGEHRGRGTETQYF. The chain recombines TRBV7-2 with TRBJ2-5; 9 bases agree with TRBD1. The CDR3 totals 16 residues. Germline V gene lookup returns CDR1 SGHTA and CDR2 FQGNSA. The V and J ends lost 8 bases and 5 bases, in that order; junction bases with no gene match: 15.

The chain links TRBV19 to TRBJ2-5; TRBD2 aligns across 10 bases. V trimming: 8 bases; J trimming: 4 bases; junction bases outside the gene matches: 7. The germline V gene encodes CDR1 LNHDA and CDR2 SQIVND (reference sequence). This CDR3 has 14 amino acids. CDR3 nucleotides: TGTGCCAGTGGACTAAGCGGGAGGGCAGAGACCCAGTACTTC. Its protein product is CASGLSGRAETQYF.

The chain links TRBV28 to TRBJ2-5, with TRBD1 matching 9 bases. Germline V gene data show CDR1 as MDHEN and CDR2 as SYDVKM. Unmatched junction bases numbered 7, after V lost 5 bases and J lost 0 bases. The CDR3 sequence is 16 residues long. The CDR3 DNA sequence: TGTGCCAGCAGTACTATACAGGGGGCATACCAAGAGACCCAGTACTTC. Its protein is CASSTIQGAYQETQYF.

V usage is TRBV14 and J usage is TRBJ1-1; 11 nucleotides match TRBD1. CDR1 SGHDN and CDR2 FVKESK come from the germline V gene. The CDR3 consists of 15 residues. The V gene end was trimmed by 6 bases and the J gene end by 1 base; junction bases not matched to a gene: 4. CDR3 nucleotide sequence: TGTGCCAGCAGGCCGGACAGGGGGCGGAACACTGAAGCTTTCTTT. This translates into CASRPDRGRNTEAFF.

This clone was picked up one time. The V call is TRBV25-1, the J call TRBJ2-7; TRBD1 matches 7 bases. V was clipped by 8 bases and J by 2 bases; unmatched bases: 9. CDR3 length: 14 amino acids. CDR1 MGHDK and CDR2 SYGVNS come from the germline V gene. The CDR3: CASQNRDSTYEQYF. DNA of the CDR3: TGTGCCAGCCAGAACCGGGACAGTACCTACGAGCAGTACTTC.

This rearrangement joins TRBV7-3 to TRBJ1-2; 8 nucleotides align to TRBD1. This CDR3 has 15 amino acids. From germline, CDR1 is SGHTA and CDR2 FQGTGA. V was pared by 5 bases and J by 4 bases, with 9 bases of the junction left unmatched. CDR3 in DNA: TGTGCCAGCAGCGAAGGACAGGGAAGTAGCTATGGCTACACCTTC. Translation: CASSEGQGSSYGYTF.

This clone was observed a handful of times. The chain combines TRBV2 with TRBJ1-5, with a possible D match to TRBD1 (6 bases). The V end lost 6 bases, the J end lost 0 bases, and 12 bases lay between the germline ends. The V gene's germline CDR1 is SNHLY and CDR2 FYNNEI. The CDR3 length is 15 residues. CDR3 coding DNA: TGTGCCAGCAGGGCGACAGGCTATAGCAATCAGCCCCAGCATTTT. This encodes CASRATGYSNQPQHF.

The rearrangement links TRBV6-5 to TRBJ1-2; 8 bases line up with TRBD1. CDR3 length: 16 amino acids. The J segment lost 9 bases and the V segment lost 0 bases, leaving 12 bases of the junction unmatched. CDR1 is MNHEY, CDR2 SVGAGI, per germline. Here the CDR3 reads CASSYSAAGGESSYTF. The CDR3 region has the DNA TGTGCCAGCAGTTACTCGGCGGCAGGGGGCGAGTCTAGCTACACCTTC.

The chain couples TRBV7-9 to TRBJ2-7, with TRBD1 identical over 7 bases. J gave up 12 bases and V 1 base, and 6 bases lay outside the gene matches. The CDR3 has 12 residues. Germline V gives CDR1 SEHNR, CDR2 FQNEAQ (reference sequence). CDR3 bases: TGTGCCAGCAGCTTAGAGAAGGGACAGATGTACTTC. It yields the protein CASSLEKGQMYF.

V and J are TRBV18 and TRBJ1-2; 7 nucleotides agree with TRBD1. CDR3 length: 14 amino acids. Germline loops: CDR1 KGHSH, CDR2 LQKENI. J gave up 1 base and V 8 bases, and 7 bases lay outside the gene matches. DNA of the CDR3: TGTGCCAGCACAACGGGACAGATTAACTATGGCTACACCTTC. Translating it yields CASTTGQINYGYTF.

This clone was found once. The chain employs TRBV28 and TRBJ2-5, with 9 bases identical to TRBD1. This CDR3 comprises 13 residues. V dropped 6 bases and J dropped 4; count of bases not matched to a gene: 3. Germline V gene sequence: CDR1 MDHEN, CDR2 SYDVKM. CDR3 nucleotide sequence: TGTGCCAGCAGACAGACAGGGGGAGAGACCCAGTACTTC. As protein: CASRQTGGETQYF.

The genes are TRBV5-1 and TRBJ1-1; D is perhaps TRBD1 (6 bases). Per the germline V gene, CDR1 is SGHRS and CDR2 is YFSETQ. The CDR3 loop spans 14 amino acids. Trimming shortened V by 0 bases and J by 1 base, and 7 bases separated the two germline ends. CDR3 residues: CASSLVGANTEAFF. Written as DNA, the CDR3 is TGCGCCAGCAGCTTGGTGGGGGCGAACACTGAAGCTTTCTTT. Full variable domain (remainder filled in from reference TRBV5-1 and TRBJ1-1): KAGVTQTPRYLIKTRGQQVTLSCSPISGHRSVSWYQQTPGQGLQFLFEYFSETQRNKGNFPGRFSGRQFSNSRSEMNVSTLELGDSALYLCASSLVGANTEAFFGQGTRLTVV.

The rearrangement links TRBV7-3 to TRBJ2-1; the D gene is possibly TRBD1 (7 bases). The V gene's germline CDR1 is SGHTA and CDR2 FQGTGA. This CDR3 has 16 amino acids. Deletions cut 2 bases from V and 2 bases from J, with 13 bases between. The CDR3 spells CASSLRTGEAYNEQFF. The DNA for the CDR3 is TGTGCCAGCAGCTTACGAACAGGGGAGGCCTACAATGAGCAGTTCTTC.